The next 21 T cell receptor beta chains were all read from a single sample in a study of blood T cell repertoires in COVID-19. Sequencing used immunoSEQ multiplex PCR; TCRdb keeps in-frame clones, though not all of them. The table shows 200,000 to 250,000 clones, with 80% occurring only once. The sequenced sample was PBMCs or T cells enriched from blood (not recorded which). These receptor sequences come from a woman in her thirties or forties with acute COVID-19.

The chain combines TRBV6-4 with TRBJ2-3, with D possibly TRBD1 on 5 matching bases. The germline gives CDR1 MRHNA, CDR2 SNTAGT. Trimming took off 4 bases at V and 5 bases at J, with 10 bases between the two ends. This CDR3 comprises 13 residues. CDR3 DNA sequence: TGTGCCAGCAGTGCAACAGGATTAGATACGCAGTATTTT. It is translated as CASSATGLDTQYF.

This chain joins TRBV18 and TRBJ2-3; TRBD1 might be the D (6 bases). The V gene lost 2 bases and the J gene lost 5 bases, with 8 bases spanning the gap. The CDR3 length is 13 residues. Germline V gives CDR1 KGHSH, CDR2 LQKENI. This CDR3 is CASSPKQGDTQYF. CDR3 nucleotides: TGTGCCAGCTCACCAAAACAGGGAGATACGCAGTATTTT.

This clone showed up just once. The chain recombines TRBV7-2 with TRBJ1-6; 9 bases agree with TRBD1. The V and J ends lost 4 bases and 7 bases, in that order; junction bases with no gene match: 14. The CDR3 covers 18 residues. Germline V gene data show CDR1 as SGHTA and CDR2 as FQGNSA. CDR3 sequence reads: CASSSPPGQGGSNSPLHF. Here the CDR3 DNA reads TGTGCCAGCAGCTCACCCCCGGGACAGGGAGGCAGCAATTCACCCCTCCACTTT.

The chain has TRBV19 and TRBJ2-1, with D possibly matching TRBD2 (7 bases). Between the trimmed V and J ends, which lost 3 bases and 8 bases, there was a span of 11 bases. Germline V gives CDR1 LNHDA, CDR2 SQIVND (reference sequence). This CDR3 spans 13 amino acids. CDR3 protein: CASSIGGAYEQFF. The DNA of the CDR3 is TGTGCCAGTAGTATTGGGGGGGCCTATGAGCAGTTCTTC.

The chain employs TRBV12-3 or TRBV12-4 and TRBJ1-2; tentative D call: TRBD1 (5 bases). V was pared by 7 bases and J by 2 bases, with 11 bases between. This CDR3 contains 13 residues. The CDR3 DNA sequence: TGTGCCAGCACGGCAGGGCCGAACTATGGCTACACCTTC. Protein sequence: CASTAGPNYGYTF.

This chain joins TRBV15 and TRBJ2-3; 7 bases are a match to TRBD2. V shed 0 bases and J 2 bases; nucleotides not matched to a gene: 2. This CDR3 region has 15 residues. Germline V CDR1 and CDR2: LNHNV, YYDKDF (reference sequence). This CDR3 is CATSRDGGYTDTQYF. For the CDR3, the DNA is TGTGCCACCAGCAGAGACGGGGGGTACACAGATACGCAGTATTTT.

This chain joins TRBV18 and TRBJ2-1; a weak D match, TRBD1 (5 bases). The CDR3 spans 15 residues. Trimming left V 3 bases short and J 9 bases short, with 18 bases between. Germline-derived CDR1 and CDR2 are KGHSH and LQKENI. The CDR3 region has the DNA TGTGCCAGCTCACCGATACGGACCAGGGAAGGTGAGCAGTTCTTC. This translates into CASSPIRTREGEQFF.

The chain's CDR3 is CASITPGLIGPEAFF. The CDR3 nucleotides are TGTGCCAGTATAACCCCGGGGTTGATAGGGCCTGAAGCTTTCTTT. The genes are TRBV19 and TRBJ1-1; D gene uncertain. The CDR3 is 15 amino acids. The V end lost 7 bases, the J end lost 6 bases, and 21 bases lay between the germline ends. Germline V gives CDR1 LNHDA, CDR2 SQIVND (reference sequence).

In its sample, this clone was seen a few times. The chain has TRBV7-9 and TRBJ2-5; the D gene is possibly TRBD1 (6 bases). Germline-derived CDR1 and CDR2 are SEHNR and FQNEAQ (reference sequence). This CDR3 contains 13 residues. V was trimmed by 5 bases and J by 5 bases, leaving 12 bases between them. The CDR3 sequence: CASSQGQWETQYF. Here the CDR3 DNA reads TGTGCCAGCAGCCAAGGACAGTGGGAGACCCAGTACTTC.

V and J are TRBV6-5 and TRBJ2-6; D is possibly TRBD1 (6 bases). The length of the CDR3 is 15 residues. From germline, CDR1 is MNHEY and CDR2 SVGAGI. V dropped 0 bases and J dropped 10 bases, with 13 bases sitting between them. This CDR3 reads CASSYSRQGMNVLTF. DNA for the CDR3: TGTGCCAGCAGTTACTCCCGCCAGGGGATGAACGTCCTGACTTTC.

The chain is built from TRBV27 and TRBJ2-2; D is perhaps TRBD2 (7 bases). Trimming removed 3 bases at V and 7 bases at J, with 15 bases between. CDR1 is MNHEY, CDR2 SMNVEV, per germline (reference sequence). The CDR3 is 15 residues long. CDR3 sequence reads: CASSFAGGPGGELFF. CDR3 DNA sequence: TGTGCCAGCAGTTTTGCCGGGGGGCCCGGCGGGGAGCTGTTTTTT.

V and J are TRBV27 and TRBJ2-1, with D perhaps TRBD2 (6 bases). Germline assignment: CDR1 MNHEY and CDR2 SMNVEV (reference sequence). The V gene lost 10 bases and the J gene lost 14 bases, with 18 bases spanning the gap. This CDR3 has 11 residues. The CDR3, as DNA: TGTGCCACCTCATGGGGGGTGTCTAAGTTCTTC. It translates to CATSWGVSKFF.

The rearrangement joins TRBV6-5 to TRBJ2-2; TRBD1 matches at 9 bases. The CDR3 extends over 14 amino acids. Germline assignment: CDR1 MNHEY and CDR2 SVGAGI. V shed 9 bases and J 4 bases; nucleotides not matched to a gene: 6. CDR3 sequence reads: CASLGQGFTGELFF. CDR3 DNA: TGTGCCAGTCTGGGACAGGGATTCACCGGGGAGCTGTTTTTT.

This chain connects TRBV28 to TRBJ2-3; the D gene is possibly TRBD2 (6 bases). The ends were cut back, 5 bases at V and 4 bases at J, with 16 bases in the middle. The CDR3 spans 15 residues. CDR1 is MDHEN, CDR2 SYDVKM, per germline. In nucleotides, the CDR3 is TGTGCCAGCAGTCATGCAGACGGGAGTGCAGATACGCAGTATTTT. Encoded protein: CASSHADGSADTQYF.

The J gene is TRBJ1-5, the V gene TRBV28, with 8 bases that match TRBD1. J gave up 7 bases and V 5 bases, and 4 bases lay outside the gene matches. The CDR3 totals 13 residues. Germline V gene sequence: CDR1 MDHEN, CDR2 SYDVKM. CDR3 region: CASSGQGSQPQHF. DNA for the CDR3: TGTGCCAGCAGTGGACAGGGCAGCCAGCCCCAGCATTTT.

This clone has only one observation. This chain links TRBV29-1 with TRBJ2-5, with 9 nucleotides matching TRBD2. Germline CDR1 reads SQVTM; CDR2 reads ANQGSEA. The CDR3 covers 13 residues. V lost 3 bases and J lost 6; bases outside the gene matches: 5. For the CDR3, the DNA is TGCAGCGTTGAGGAAGCGGGGGGCCAGACCCAGTACTTC. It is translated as CSVEEAGGQTQYF. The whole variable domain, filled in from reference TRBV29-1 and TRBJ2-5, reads SAVISQKPSRDICQRGTSLTIQCQVDSQVTMMFWYRQQPGQSLTLIATANQGSEATYESGFVIDKFPISRPNLTFSTLTVSNMSPEDSSIYLCSVEEAGGQTQYFGPGTRLLVL.

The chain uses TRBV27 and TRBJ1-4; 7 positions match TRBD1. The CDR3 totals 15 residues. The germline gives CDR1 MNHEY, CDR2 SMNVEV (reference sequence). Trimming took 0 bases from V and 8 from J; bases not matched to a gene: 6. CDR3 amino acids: CASSLSLGTEEKLFF. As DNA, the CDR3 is TGTGCCAGCAGTTTATCGTTGGGGACAGAAGAAAAACTGTTTTTT.

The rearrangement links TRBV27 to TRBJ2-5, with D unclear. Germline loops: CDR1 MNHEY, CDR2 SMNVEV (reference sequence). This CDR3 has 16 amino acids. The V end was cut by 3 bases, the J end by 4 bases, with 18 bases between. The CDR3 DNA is TGTGCCAGCAGTTTTGAGGCGGCTTTTATGCCAGAGACCCAGTACTTC. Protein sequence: CASSFEAAFMPETQYF.

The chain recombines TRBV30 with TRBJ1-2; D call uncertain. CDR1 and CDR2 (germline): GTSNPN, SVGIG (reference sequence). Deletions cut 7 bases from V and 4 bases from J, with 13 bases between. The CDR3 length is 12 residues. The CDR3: CASFPGFYGYTF. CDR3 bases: TGTGCCTCTTTTCCGGGGTTCTATGGCTACACCTTC.

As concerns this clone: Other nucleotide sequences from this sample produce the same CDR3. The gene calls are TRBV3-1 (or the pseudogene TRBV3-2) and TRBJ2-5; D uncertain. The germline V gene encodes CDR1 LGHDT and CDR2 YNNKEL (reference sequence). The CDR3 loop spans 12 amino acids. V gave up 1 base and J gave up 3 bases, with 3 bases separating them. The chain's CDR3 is CASSQAEETQYF. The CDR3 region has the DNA TGTGCCAGCAGCCAAGCGGAAGAGACCCAGTACTTC.

CDR3 sequence reads: CASSGEAQGNSPLHF. CDR3 nucleotides: TGTGCCAGCAGTGGGGAGGCGCAGGGCAATTCACCCCTCCACTTT. The rearrangement joins TRBV2 to TRBJ1-6, with TRBD1 as a possible D gene (5 bases). V gave up 4 bases and J gave up 7 bases, with 14 bases separating them. Germline V gives CDR1 SNHLY, CDR2 FYNNEI. The CDR3 is 15 residues long. The full variable domain, with the rest looked up from reference TRBV2 and TRBJ1-6, is EPEVTQTPSHQVTQMGQEVILRCVPISNHLYFYWYRQILGQKVEFLVSFYNNEISEKSEIFDDQFSVERPDGSNFTLKIRSTKLEDSAMYFCASSGEAQGNSPLHFGNGTRLTVT.